Following are 7 T cell receptor beta chains from one sample sequenced in a study of T cells after yellow fever vaccination (dated by TCRdb to the late 2010s). This specimen's treatment or condition label, interpreted: live attenuated yellow fever vaccine strain. The method behind the library was 5' RACE. Data came from an Illumina HiSeq 2500. TCRdb ran its own pipeline on the public reads, namely fastp trimming at Q25 and MiXCR clone calling, and kept in-frame beta chains. Rows matching on CDR3 protein sequence are summarized as one entry with the most common DNA and genes. Here the sample has some 110,000 distinct CDR3 sequences; 7.5% to 9.5% occur a single time. Around 25% of the sample is in the top ten clones. The sample here was CD8+ T cells sorted from PBMCs, taken 45 days after the yellow fever booster vaccination. These receptors were taken from a man aged 25 to 45 who received the YFV17D yellow fever vaccine.

This clonotype was counted between two and nine times. J is TRBJ1-3 and V is TRBV14; tentatively, D is TRBD1 (6 bases). Trimming cost V 2 bases and J 1 base, with 6 bases left between them. The CDR3 spans 14 residues. Germline V gene data show CDR1 as SGHDN and CDR2 as FVKESK. CDR3 protein: CASSQRGSGNTIYF. CDR3 bases: TGTGCCAGCAGCCAAAGGGGGTCTGGAAACACCATATATTTT.

The table lists this clonotype with many counts. V is TRBV29-1 and J is TRBJ2-5; possible D gene TRBD1, 6 bases. The CDR3 extends over 13 amino acids. V lost 6 bases and J lost 2, with 13 bases in between. The germline V gene has CDR1 SQVTM and CDR2 ANQGSEA. CDR3 protein: CSVAGAIQETQYF. CDR3 bases: TGCAGCGTGGCAGGGGCGATACAAGAGACCCAGTACTTC.

Regarding this clonotype: The conserved final phenylalanine or tryptophan is absent from the CDR3, which likely points to a read error. This sequence joins TRBV7-9 and TRBJ2-7, with unresolved D. The V and J ends lost 1 base and 2 bases respectively, with 6 bases between them. The CDR3 length is 13 residues. The germline V gene has CDR1 SEHNR and CDR2 FQNEAQ (reference sequence). CDR3 region: CASSLDTTYEQYL. The CDR3 DNA reads TGTGCCAGCAGCTTAGACACCACCTACGAGCAGTACTTA.

On this clonotype itself: This sequence may be a read error, since a much larger clone differs from it by one base. This chain joins TRBV12-3 or TRBV12-4 and TRBJ1-1; the D is unclear. Trimming removed 4 bases at V and 5 bases at J, with 14 bases between. CDR3 size: 14 residues. DNA for the CDR3: TGTGCCAGCAGTTCATCGCGGGGAAGGACTGAAGCTTTCTTT. Translation: CASSSSRGRTEAFF.

The table lists this clonotype with many counts. The rearrangement joins TRBV4-3 to TRBJ2-2, with 8 bases aligning to TRBD1. This CDR3 region has 15 residues. The V gene's germline CDR1 is LGHNA and CDR2 YSLEER. V trimming: 3 bases; J trimming: 4 bases; junction bases outside the gene matches: 4. CDR3 amino acids: CASSQDGQGTGELFF. Here the CDR3 DNA reads TGCGCCAGCAGCCAGGACGGACAGGGCACCGGGGAGCTGTTTTTT.

This clonotype has at least ten counts. The chain carries TRBV20-1 and TRBJ2-3, with D possibly matching TRBD2 (5 bases). This CDR3 comprises 16 residues. Germline V lookup: CDR1 DFQATT, CDR2 SNEGSKA (reference sequence). The V gene lost 7 bases and the J gene lost 9 bases, with 29 bases spanning the gap. The CDR3 loop reads CSVTPEGALNRGTQYF. The CDR3 bases are TGCAGTGTCACCCCCGAGGGCGCCCTTAATCGTGGGACGCAGTATTTT.

This clonotype turned up a few times. The V gene is TRBV29-1, the J gene TRBJ2-7; D gene unclear. Trimming took 0 bases from V and 2 from J, leaving 5 bases between them. CDR3 length: 12 amino acids. The germline CDR1 and CDR2 sequences are SQVTM and ANQGSEA. The chain's CDR3 is CSVEDRAYEQYF. CDR3 DNA: TGCAGCGTTGAAGACCGCGCCTACGAGCAGTACTTC.